These 28 T cell receptor beta chains originate from one sample sequenced in a study of T cell responses to AZD1222 COVID-19 vaccine. Profiling relied on immunoSEQ multiplex PCR, and the TCRdb table lists in-frame clones only, not all of them. The sample has about 140,000 clones, around 90% seen once; the top ten hold about 5%. The input for sequencing was peripheral blood, taken on day 0 of AZD1222 vaccination. Source of these receptors: an adult in good health.

The chain recombines TRBV6-6 with TRBJ1-5; D may be TRBD1 (5 bases). The V end lost 10 bases, the J end lost 4 bases, and 14 bases lay between the germline ends. Per the germline V gene, CDR1 is MNHNY and CDR2 is SVGAGI (reference sequence). The CDR3 is made up of 13 amino acids. The CDR3 DNA reads as TGTGCCATCAAGGGGCGGCTGAATCAGCCCCAGCATTTT. Its translation: CAIKGRLNQPQHF.

The V call is TRBV6-5, the J call TRBJ1-4; D perhaps matches TRBD1 (5 bases). The CDR3 is 15 residues long. Germline V gene lookup returns CDR1 MNHEY and CDR2 SVGAGI. The V and J ends lost 3 bases and 5 bases respectively, with 13 bases between them. CDR3 nucleotide sequence: TGTGCCAGCAGTTATTTGGCAGGGCTGAATGAAAAACTGTTTTTT. Amino acids: CASSYLAGLNEKLFF.

V and J are TRBV28 and TRBJ2-7; the D is unclear. Trimming left V 6 bases short and J 1 base short, with 13 bases between. Germline CDR1 reads MDHEN; CDR2 reads SYDVKM. The CDR3 runs 14 residues. Written as DNA, the CDR3 is TGTGCCAGCAGAATCAGCCAGCCATCCTACGAGCAGTACTTC. Amino acid sequence: CASRISQPSYEQYF. Supplemented by reference TRBV28 and TRBJ2-7, the full variable domain reads DVKVTQSSRYLVKRTGEKVFLECVQDMDHENMFWYRQDPGLGLRLIYFSYDVKMKEKGDIPEGYSVSREKKERFSLILESASTNQTSMYLCASRISQPSYEQYFGPGTRLTVT.

In this sample, this clone turned up once. The V gene is TRBV19, the J gene TRBJ2-7; unclear D gene. Trimming removed 5 bases from V and 4 bases from J, with 12 bases in between. CDR3 size: 13 residues. Germline V CDR1 and CDR2: LNHDA, SQIVND (reference sequence). CDR3 protein: CASSRTPQYEQYF. Written as DNA, the CDR3 is TGTGCCAGTAGTCGGACCCCGCAGTACGAGCAGTACTTC. Together with reference TRBV19 and TRBJ2-7, the CDR3 gives the full variable domain: DGGITQSPKYLFRKEGQNVTLSCEQNLNHDAMYWYRQDPGQGLRLIYYSQIVNDFQKGDIAEGYSVSREKKESFPLTVTSAQKNPTAFYLCASSRTPQYEQYFGPGTRLTVT.

The chain recombines TRBV20-1 with TRBJ1-6; D remains unclear. Germline V gene sequence: CDR1 DFQATT, CDR2 SNEGSKA (reference sequence). V was clipped by 3 bases and J by 9 bases, with 9 bases between them. This CDR3 region has 12 residues. CDR3 coding DNA: TGCAGTGCTAGTACAACGGGTTCACCCCTCCACTTT. Translated: CSASTTGSPLHF.

The rearrangement joins TRBV5-6 to TRBJ1-1; D remains unclear. Germline V gene lookup returns CDR1 SGHDT and CDR2 YYEEEE. CDR3 length equals 14 residues. Trimming stripped 4 bases from V and 1 base from J, with 11 bases between. CDR3 loop: CASSILGQNTEAFF. Written as DNA, the CDR3 is TGTGCCAGCAGCATACTGGGCCAGAACACTGAAGCTTTCTTT.

The rearrangement joins TRBV24-1 to TRBJ2-1; tentative D call: TRBD2 (6 bases). This CDR3 comprises 15 residues. Germline CDR1 KGHDR, CDR2 SFDVKD. V was cut by 4 bases and J by 7 bases, with 16 bases left in between. The CDR3 DNA follows: TGTGCCACCAGTGACCCGGGACTCACGGGGAATGAGCAGTTCTTC. Encoded protein: CATSDPGLTGNEQFF.

This clone occurred once. V and J are TRBV19 and TRBJ1-5, with 8 nucleotides matching TRBD1. CDR3 size: 18 residues. After removal of 5 bases from V and 0 bases from J, the junction contained 12 bases not matched to a gene. Germline CDR1 and CDR2: LNHDA and SQIVND (reference sequence). DNA for the CDR3: TGTGCCAGTAGTCTCTGGACAGGGAATGTAATTAGCAATCAGCCCCAGCATTTT. Translation gives CASSLWTGNVISNQPQHF.

The chain employs TRBV19 and TRBJ1-4, with a possible D match to TRBD1 (5 bases). Germline-derived CDR1 and CDR2 are LNHDA and SQIVND (reference sequence). Trimming removed 3 bases from V and 7 bases from J, with 12 bases in between. This CDR3 spans 14 amino acids. CDR3 protein: CASSMVGDAEKLFF. The CDR3 nucleotides are TGTGCCAGTAGTATGGTAGGGGATGCTGAAAAACTGTTTTTT.

This chain connects TRBV13 to TRBJ2-3, with 7 nucleotides matching TRBD2. The germline V gene encodes CDR1 PRHDT and CDR2 FYEKMQ (reference sequence). This CDR3 is 19 amino acids long. Trimming at V came to 4 bases and at J to 4 bases, leaving 20 bases not matched to a gene. This CDR3 is CASSSITPVVSGPPDTQYF. The DNA of the CDR3 is TGTGCCAGCAGCTCAATAACCCCTGTGGTTAGCGGGCCCCCAGATACGCAGTATTTT.

This sequence joins TRBV2 and TRBJ2-3, with 12 bases matching TRBD2. Germline CDR1 reads SNHLY; CDR2 reads FYNNEI. The V gene end was trimmed by 6 bases and the J gene end by 5 bases; junction bases not matched to a gene: 18. The CDR3 covers 19 residues. The CDR3 nucleotides read TGTGCCAGCAGGGGGGGACCGGGACTAGCGGGTTTAATGGGAGATACGCAGTATTTT. Amino acid sequence: CASRGGPGLAGLMGDTQYF. The variable domain in full, completed from reference TRBV2 and TRBJ2-3, reads EPEVTQTPSHQVTQMGQEVILRCVPISNHLYFYWYRQILGQKVEFLVSFYNNEISEKSEIFDDQFSVERPDGSNFTLKIRSTKLEDSAMYFCASRGGPGLAGLMGDTQYFGPGTRLTVL.

This chain uses TRBV7-8 with TRBJ1-5; no clear D gene. Germline V gene lookup returns CDR1 SGHVS and CDR2 FQNEAQ. The CDR3 loop spans 14 amino acids. V gave up 1 base and J gave up 6 bases, with 10 bases separating them. CDR3 in amino acids: CASSLGDFAQPQHF. CDR3 sequence (DNA): TGTGCCAGCAGCTTAGGGGATTTCGCTCAGCCCCAGCATTTT.

V is TRBV6-1 and J is TRBJ2-7, with 8 positions matching TRBD2. The CDR3 has 15 amino acids. Germline V gene data show CDR1 as MNHNS and CDR2 as SASEGT. V lost 1 base, J lost 11 bases, and 13 bases stayed unmatched. As DNA, the CDR3 is TGTGCCAGCAGTGAAGGACTAGCGCCACTATTAGGGGAGTACTTC. Translating it yields CASSEGLAPLLGEYF.

The gene calls are TRBV6-5 and TRBJ1-1, with a tentative D call TRBD1 (5 bases). Between the trimmed V and J ends, which lost 0 bases and 9 bases, there was a span of 11 bases. This CDR3 region has 13 residues. In germline, CDR1 is MNHEY, CDR2 SVGAGI. The CDR3 sequence is CASSYSRDGKAFF. DNA of the CDR3: TGTGCCAGCAGTTACTCGAGGGACGGCAAAGCTTTCTTT.

This clone was counted a single time. The chain combines TRBV20-1 with TRBJ2-1; D unclear. There are 11 residues in the CDR3. Trimming took off 5 bases at V and 3 bases at J, with 5 bases between the two ends. Germline V lookup: CDR1 DFQATT, CDR2 SNEGSKA (reference sequence). The CDR3 nucleotides read TGCAGTGCTCAGGACTACAATGAGCAGTTCTTC. This sequence encodes CSAQDYNEQFF.

The V call is TRBV28, the J call TRBJ2-7; tentatively, D is TRBD1 or TRBD2 (5 bases each). The CDR3 runs to 15 residues. The germline gives CDR1 MDHEN, CDR2 SYDVKM. Trimming left V 4 bases short and J 4 bases short, with 17 bases between. CDR3 loop: CASSSQGEGRYEQYF. DNA for the CDR3: TGTGCCAGCAGTTCGCAGGGCGAGGGCAGGTACGAGCAGTACTTC.

The gene calls are TRBV5-1 and TRBJ2-7; 13 bases align to TRBD2. CDR3 length: 15 residues. The junction had 6 bases not matched to a gene; V was cut back by 4 bases and J by 5 bases. CDR1 SGHRS and CDR2 YFSETQ come from the germline V gene. Here the CDR3 DNA reads TGCGCCAGCAGCACGGCCGGGACTAGCGGGGACGAGCAGTACTTC. It is translated as CASSTAGTSGDEQYF.

The V call is TRBV28, the J call TRBJ2-7, with D hard to call. The V and J ends lost 6 bases and 5 bases respectively, with 11 bases between them. In germline, CDR1 is MDHEN, CDR2 SYDVKM. CDR3 length equals 12 residues. CDR3 protein: CASSSPGHEQYF. CDR3 sequence (DNA): TGTGCCAGCAGCTCCCCGGGCCACGAGCAGTACTTC.

This rearrangement joins TRBV5-4 to TRBJ2-7; 14 positions match TRBD2. Germline V gene sequence: CDR1 SGHNT, CDR2 YYREEE (reference sequence). J lost 4 bases, V lost 4 bases, and 4 bases had no gene match. CDR3 length: 15 residues. The CDR3 spells CASSPGLAGVYEQYF. In DNA form, the CDR3 reads TGTGCCAGCAGCCCGGGACTAGCGGGAGTGTACGAGCAGTACTTC.

CDR3 residues: CASSHTSGRALRHEQFF. Here the CDR3 DNA reads TGTGCCAGCAGCCACACTAGCGGGAGGGCCCTTCGGCATGAGCAGTTCTTC. The gene calls are TRBV7-9 and TRBJ2-1; the match to TRBD2 covers 13 bases. The CDR3 extends over 17 amino acids. Germline V gives CDR1 SEHNR, CDR2 FQNEAQ (reference sequence). V lost 5 bases and J lost 8; bases outside the gene matches: 12.

The genes are TRBV28 and TRBJ1-2; no reliable D call. V lost 6 bases and J lost 4, with 21 bases in between. The CDR3 is 16 residues long. Germline V gene data show CDR1 as MDHEN and CDR2 as SYDVKM. The chain's CDR3 is CASRPGGTGSPYGYTF. The CDR3 coding sequence is TGTGCCAGCAGACCGGGCGGCACGGGATCGCCCTATGGCTACACCTTC.

J is TRBJ2-1 and V is TRBV29-1; the D gene is possibly TRBD1 (5 bases). Germline-derived CDR1 and CDR2 are SQVTM and ANQGSEA. Trimming left V 6 bases short and J 0 bases short, with 15 bases between. The CDR3 is 15 amino acids. The DNA for the CDR3 is TGCAGCGTCAGGGTTGAAGCGAGCTCCTACAATGAGCAGTTCTTC. This gives the protein CSVRVEASSYNEQFF.

This clone was picked up one time. The chain has TRBV24-1 and TRBJ1-4, with D unclear. This CDR3 contains 14 residues. CDR1 is KGHDR, CDR2 SFDVKD, per germline. V shed 4 bases and J shed 5 bases, with 10 bases lying between them. The CDR3 sequence: CATSEGSPNEKLFF. The CDR3 DNA reads TGTGCCACCAGTGAGGGGAGTCCCAATGAAAAACTGTTTTTT.

The chain employs TRBV5-1 and TRBJ2-1; D is ambiguous. Looked up from germline, CDR1 is SGHRS and CDR2 is YFSETQ. The CDR3 covers 13 residues. V was trimmed by 4 bases and J by 7 bases, leaving 12 bases between them. CDR3 amino acids: CASSRGGLNEQFF. CDR3 bases: TGCGCCAGCAGCCGAGGCGGCTTAAATGAGCAGTTCTTC. The variable domain in full, with the rest retrieved from reference TRBV5-1 and TRBJ2-1, is KAGVTQTPRYLIKTRGQQVTLSCSPISGHRSVSWYQQTPGQGLQFLFEYFSETQRNKGNFPGRFSGRQFSNSRSEMNVSTLELGDSALYLCASSRGGLNEQFFGPGTRLTVL.

CDR3 nucleotides: TGTGCCAGTAGTGACAGGGGGCCCTATAGCAATCAGCCCCAGCATTTT. Protein: CASSDRGPYSNQPQHF. The gene calls are TRBV19 and TRBJ1-5; 10 bases align to TRBD1. This CDR3 has 16 amino acids. The germline V gene encodes CDR1 LNHDA and CDR2 SQIVND (reference sequence). V lost 5 bases, J lost 0 bases, and 4 bases stayed unmatched. The full variable domain, its missing parts supplied by reference TRBV19 and TRBJ1-5, is DGGITQSPKYLFRKEGQNVTLSCEQNLNHDAMYWYRQDPGQGLRLIYYSQIVNDFQKGDIAEGYSVSREKKESFPLTVTSAQKNPTAFYLCASSDRGPYSNQPQHFGDGTRLSIL.

V is TRBV19 and J is TRBJ1-2, with D tentatively TRBD1 (5 bases). The CDR3 has 16 amino acids. CDR1 is LNHDA and CDR2 is SQIVND in the germline V gene (reference sequence). Between the trimmed V and J ends, which lost 6 bases and 2 bases, there was a span of 19 bases. For the CDR3, the DNA is TGTGCCAGTAGACCCATGGGGCAGAATAGAAACTATGGCTACACCTTC. The encoded protein is CASRPMGQNRNYGYTF.

This clone appeared a single time. The chain employs TRBV19 and TRBJ2-3; 13 bases map to TRBD2. CDR1 and CDR2 from the germline V gene are LNHDA and SQIVND (reference sequence). The CDR3 runs to 17 residues. With 6 bases clipped from V and 4 bases from J, the junction kept 10 bases outside the gene matches. CDR3 loop: CASRKLAGGLTPDTQYF. The DNA for the CDR3 is TGTGCCAGTAGGAAACTAGCGGGGGGGCTTACGCCAGATACGCAGTATTTT. The full variable domain, rest sourced from reference TRBV19 and TRBJ2-3, is DGGITQSPKYLFRKEGQNVTLSCEQNLNHDAMYWYRQDPGQGLRLIYYSQIVNDFQKGDIAEGYSVSREKKESFPLTVTSAQKNPTAFYLCASRKLAGGLTPDTQYFGPGTRLTVL.

The chain has TRBV7-9 and TRBJ1-2; 7 nucleotides match TRBD1. The CDR3 has 12 residues. Trimming at V came to 5 bases and at J to 4 bases, leaving 1 base not matched to a gene. The germline CDR1 and CDR2 sequences are SEHNR and FQNEAQ (reference sequence). The CDR3 DNA is TGTGCCAGCAGCCGGGACAGCTATGGCTACACCTTC. Its protein product is CASSRDSYGYTF. The full variable domain, rest sourced from reference TRBV7-9 and TRBJ1-2, is DTGVSQNPRHKITKRGQNVTFRCDPISEHNRLYWYRQTLGQGPEFLTYFQNEAQLEKSRLLSDRFSAERPKGSFSTLEIQRTEQGDSAMYLCASSRDSYGYTFGSGTRLTVV.